The T cell receptor beta chain described here comes from a study of shared clonotypes between healthy human individuals. Regarding the study as a whole: Clonotypes that were shared across a few donors made up around 5% of naive CD4 clonotypes.

A note on this clone: Its antigen is currently unknown.

This CDR3 region has 15 residues. In germline, CDR1 is SGDLS, CDR2 YYNGEE. The V gene end was trimmed by 4 bases and the J gene end by 4 bases; junction bases not matched to a gene: 4. Authors' data handling: ImmunoSEQ gave junction-only sequences without quality scores, so filtering differed. Measured with immunoSEQ multiplex PCR; TCRdb has only the in-frame clones, and not every one. Clone size and the V and J calls come from that table; the DNA yielded D and trimming. Altogether 2 million to 2.5 million clones are present, over 85% being singletons, with the ten largest covering about 0.34%. Splitting of CD4+ cells produced CD45RA+ naive and CD45RA-negative memory subsets.

What was sequenced was naive CD4+ T cells from PBMCs. Subset meaning: CD45RA+ positively selected. The clonotype comes from a man aged 18 to 30 in good health. Some clones in this sample may be carry-over from other donors' samples. V is TRBV9 and J is TRBJ2-2; TRBD1 matches 10 bases. CDR3 residues: CASSRQGASTGELFF. CDR3 bases: TGTGCCAGCAGCAGACAGGGGGCGTCCACCGGGGAGCTGTTTTTT.